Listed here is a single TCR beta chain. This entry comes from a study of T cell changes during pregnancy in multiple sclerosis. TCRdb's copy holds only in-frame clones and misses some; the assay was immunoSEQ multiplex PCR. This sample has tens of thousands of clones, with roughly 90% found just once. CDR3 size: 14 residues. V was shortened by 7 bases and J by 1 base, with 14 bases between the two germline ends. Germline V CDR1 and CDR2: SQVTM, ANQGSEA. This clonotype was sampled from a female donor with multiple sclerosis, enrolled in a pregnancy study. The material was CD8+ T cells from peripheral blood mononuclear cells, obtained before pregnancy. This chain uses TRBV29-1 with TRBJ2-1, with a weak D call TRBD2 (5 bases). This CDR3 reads CSAPSSNSYNEQFF. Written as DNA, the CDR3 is TGCAGCGCCCCTAGCTCCAATTCCTACAATGAGCAGTTCTTC.